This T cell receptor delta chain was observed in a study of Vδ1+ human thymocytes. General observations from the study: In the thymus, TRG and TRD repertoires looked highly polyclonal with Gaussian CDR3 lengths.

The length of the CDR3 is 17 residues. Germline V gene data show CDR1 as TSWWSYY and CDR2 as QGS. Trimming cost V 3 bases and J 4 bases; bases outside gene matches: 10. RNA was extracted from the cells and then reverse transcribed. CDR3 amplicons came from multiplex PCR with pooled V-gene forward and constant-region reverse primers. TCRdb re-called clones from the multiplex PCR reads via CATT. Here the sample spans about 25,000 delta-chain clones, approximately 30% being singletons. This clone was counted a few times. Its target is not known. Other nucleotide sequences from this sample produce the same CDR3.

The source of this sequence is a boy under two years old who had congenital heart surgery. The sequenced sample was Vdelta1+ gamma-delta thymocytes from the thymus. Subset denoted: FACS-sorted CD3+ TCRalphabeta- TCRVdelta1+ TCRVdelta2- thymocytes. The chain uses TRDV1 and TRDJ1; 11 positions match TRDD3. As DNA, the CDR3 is TGTGCTCTTGGGGACAGCCTCCTGGGGGATACCGGCGATAAACTCATCTTT. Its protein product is CALGDSLLGDTGDKLIF.